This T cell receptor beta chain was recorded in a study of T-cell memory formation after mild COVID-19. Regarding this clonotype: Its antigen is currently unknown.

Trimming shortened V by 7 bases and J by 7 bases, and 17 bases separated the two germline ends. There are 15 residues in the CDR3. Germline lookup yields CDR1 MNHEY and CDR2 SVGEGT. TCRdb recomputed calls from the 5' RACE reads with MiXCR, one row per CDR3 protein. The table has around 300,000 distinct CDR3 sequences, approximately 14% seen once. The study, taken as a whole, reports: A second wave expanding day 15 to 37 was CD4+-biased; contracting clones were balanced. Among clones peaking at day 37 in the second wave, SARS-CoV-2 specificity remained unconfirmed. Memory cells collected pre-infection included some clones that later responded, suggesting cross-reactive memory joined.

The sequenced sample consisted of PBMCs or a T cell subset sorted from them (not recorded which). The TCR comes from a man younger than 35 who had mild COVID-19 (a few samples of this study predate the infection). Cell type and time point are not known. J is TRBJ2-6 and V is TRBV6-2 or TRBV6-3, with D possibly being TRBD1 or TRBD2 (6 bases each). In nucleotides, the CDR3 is TGTGCCAGCACCAAGAGACAGGCGGGAGCCAACGTCCTGACTTTC. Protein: CASTKRQAGANVLTF.